This TCR beta chain was identified during a study of blood T cells in healthy people across ages. Study results and caveats: It was found that TCR beta diversity correlated strongly with the percentage of naive T cells. Expanded clonotype changes were possibly confounded by unknown donor CMV status.

As concerns this clonotype: Its antigen is undetermined.

V trimming: 4 bases; J trimming: 5 bases; junction bases outside the gene matches: 18. The germline gives CDR1 SGHDT, CDR2 YYEEEE. This CDR3 contains 17 residues. Together with a sample-barcoded 5' primer, a J-beta primer mix was included in a second PCR lasting about 6 to 11 cycles. Each cDNA molecule was tagged by a template-switch adaptor with 12 random nucleotides. TCRdb recomputed calls from the 5' RACE reads with MiXCR, one row per CDR3 protein. The table shows approximately 360,000 distinct CDR3 sequences, with roughly half occurring only once. Healthy Caucasian individuals from Russia aged about 6 to 95 were enrolled as donors.

The rearrangement uses TRBV5-6 and TRBJ2-7; 7 nucleotides agree with TRBD1. This receptor was identified in a man aged 60-69 years in good health. The sample consisted of blood. This chain's CDR3 is CASSTDYRGRGSDEQYF. The CDR3 nucleotides are TGTGCCAGCAGCACCGATTACAGGGGTAGGGGGTCCGACGAGCAGTACTTC.